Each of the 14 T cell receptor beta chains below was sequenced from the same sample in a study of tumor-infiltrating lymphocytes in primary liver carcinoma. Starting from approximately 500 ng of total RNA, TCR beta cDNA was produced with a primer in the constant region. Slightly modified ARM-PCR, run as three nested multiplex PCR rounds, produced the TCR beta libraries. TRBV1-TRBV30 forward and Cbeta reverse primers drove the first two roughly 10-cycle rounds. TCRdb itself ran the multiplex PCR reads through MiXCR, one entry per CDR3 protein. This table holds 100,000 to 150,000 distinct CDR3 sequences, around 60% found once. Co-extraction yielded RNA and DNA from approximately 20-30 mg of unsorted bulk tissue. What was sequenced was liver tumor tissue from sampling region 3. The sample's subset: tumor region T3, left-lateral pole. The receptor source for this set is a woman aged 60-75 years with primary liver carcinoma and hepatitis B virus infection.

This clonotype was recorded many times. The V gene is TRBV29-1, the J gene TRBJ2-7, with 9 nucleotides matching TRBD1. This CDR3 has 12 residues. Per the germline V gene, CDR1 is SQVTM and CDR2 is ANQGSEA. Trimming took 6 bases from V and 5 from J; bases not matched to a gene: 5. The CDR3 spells CSVGQGDHEQYF. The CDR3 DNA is TGCAGCGTGGGACAGGGCGACCACGAGCAGTACTTC.

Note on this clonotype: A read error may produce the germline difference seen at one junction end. CDR3 residues: CTSSPKTGVGSTIYF. The CDR3 coding sequence is TGTACCAGCAGCCCTAAGACAGGGGTCGGAAGCACCATATATTTT. The chain links TRBV4-2 to TRBJ1-3, with TRBD1 matching over 8 bases. CDR1 and CDR2 from the germline V gene are LGHNA and YNFKEQ. CDR3 length: 15 residues.

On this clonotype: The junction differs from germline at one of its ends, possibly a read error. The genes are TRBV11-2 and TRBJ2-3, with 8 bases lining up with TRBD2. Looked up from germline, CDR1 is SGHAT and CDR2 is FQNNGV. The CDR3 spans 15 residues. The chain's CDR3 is CASRPSGGSADTQYF. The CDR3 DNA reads TGTGCCAGTAGGCCCTCGGGAGGGAGCGCAGATACGCAGTACTTT.

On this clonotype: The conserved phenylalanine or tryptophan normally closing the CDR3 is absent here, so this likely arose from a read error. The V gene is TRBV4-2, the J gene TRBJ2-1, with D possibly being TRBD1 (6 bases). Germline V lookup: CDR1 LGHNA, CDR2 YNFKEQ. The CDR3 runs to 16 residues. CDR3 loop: CASSQRGQSSYNEQFL. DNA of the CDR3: TGTGCCAGTAGCCAACGCGGACAGAGCTCCTACAATGAGCAGTTCCTC.

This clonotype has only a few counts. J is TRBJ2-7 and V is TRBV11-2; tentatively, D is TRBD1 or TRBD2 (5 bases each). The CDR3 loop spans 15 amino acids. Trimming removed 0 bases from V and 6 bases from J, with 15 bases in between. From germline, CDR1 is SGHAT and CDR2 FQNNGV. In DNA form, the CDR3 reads TGTGCCAGCAGCTTAGATGGGGGATGGACTCGCGAGCAGTACTTC. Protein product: CASSLDGGWTREQYF.

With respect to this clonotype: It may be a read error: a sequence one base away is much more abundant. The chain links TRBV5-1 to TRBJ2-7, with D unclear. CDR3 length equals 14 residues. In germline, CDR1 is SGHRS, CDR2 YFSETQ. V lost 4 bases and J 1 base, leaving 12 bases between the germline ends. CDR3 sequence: CASSVSSGSYEQYF. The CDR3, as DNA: TGCGCCAGCAGCGTGTCGTCAGGATCCTACGAGCAGTACTTC. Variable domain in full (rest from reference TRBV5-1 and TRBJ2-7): KAGVTQTPRYLIKTRGQQVTLSCSPISGHRSVSWYQQTPGQGLQFLFEYFSETQRNKGNFPGRFSGRQFSNSRSEMNVSTLELGDSALYLCASSVSSGSYEQYFGPGTRLTVT.

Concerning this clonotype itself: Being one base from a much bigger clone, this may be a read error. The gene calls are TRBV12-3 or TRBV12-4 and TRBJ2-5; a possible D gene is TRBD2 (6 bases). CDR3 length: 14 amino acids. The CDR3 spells CASSRDFGREIQYF. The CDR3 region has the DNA TGTGCCAGCAGTAGGGACTTCGGCCGAGAGATCCAGTACTTC.

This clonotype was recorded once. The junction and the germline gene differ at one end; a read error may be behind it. For the CDR3, the DNA is TGTAGCGTTGGGGGGAGCTCTGGGGCCTACGTCCTGACTTTC. Translating gives CSVGGSSGAYVLTF. The J gene is TRBJ2-6, the V gene TRBV29-1; D is possibly TRBD2 (6 bases). Germline V CDR1 and CDR2: SQVTM, ANQGSEA. CDR3 length: 14 amino acids.

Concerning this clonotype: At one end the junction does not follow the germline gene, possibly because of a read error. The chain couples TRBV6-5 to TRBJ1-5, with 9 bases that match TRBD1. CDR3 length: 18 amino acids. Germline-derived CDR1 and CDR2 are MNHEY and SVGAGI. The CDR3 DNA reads TGTGCCAGCAAAAAGGAAACCGGGACAGGGTTTGGCAATCGGCCCCAGCATTTT. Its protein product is CASKKETGTGFGNRPQHF.

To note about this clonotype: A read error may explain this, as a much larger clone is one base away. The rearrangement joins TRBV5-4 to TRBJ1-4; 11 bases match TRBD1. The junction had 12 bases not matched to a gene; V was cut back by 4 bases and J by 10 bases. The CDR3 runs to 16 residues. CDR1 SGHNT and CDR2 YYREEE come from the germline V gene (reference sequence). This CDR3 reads CASSHGQGAGDGKLFF. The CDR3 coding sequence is TGTGCCAGCAGCCACGGACAGGGGGCGGGAGATGGAAAACTGTTTTTT.

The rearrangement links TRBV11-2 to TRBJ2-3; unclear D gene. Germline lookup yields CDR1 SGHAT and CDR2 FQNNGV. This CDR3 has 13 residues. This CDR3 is CGSRLDRGDTQYF. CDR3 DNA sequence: TGTGGCAGTCGCCTAGATCGAGGAGATACGCAGTATTTT. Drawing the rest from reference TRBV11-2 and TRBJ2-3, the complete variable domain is EAGVAQSPRYKIIEKRQSVAFWCNPISGHATLYWYQQILGQGPKLLIQFQNNGVVDDSQLPKDRFSAERLKGVDSTLKIQPAKLEDSAVYLCGSRLDRGDTQYFGPGTRLTVL.

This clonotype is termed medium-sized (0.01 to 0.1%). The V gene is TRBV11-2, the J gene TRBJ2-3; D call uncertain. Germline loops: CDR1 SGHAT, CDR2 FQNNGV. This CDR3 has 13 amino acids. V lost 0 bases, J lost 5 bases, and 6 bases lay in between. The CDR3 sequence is CASSLDREDTQYF. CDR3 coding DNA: TGTGCCAGCAGCTTAGATCGTGAAGATACGCAGTATTTT.

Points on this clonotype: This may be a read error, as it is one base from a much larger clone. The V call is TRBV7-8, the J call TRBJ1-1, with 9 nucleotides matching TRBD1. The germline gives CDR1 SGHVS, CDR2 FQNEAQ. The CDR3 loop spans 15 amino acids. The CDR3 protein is CASSLGGTGRTEACF. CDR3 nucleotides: TGTGCCAGCAGCTTAGGTGGGACAGGGAGAACTGAAGCTTGCTTT.

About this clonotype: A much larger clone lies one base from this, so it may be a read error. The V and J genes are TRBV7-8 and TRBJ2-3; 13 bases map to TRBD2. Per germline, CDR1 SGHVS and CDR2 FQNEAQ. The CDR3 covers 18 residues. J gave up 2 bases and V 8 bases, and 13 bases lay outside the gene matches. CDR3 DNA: TGTGCCAGCGACACGGGACTAGCGGGAAGCTCTAACACAGATACGCAGTATTTT. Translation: CASDTGLAGSSNTDTQYF.